These 5 T cell receptor beta chains share one sample of origin, sequenced in a study of T-cell memory formation after mild COVID-19. One entry per CDR3 protein, called by TCRdb with MiXCR from the 5' RACE reads. The sample lists about 320,000 distinct CDR3 sequences; about 13% were seen once. The sequencing sample was made of PBMCs or a T cell subset sorted from them (not recorded which). These receptors all come from a young man who had mild COVID-19 (a few samples of this study predate the infection). Cell type and time point are not known.

This clonotype was seen only a few times. The chain recombines TRBV5-6 with TRBJ2-2; no firm D call. V lost 1 base and J lost 4, with 11 bases in between. This CDR3 is 15 amino acids long. Per germline, CDR1 SGHDT and CDR2 YYEEEE. CDR3 in amino acids: CASSLSRSLTGELFF. CDR3 DNA: TGTGCCAGCAGCTTGTCTAGAAGTCTCACCGGGGAGCTGTTTTTT.

This clonotype was picked up a small number of times. This sequence joins TRBV5-1 and TRBJ2-1, with D hard to call. CDR3 size: 15 residues. Deletions cut 0 bases from V and 3 bases from J, with 10 bases between. The germline V gene encodes CDR1 SGHRS and CDR2 YFSETQ. CDR3 amino acids: CASSLDAKVYNEQFF. CDR3 coding DNA: TGCGCCAGCAGCTTGGATGCTAAGGTCTACAATGAGCAGTTCTTC.

This chain links TRBV5-1 with TRBJ2-3; 7 nucleotides agree with TRBD1. With 2 bases clipped from V and 4 bases from J, the junction kept 7 bases outside the gene matches. CDR1 SGHRS and CDR2 YFSETQ come from the germline V gene. This CDR3 region has 15 residues. The CDR3 sequence is CASSFTGESADTQYF. The CDR3 DNA is TGCGCCAGCAGCTTCACAGGGGAGTCGGCAGATACGCAGTATTTT.

This rearrangement joins TRBV7-2 to TRBJ1-2; D gene unclear. Germline V gene sequence: CDR1 SGHTA, CDR2 FQGNSA. V was trimmed by 4 bases and J by 4 bases, leaving 13 bases between them. CDR3 length: 14 residues. Here the CDR3 reads CASSSTWVTYGYTF. CDR3 nucleotide sequence: TGTGCCAGCAGCTCTACATGGGTTACCTATGGCTACACCTTC.

V gene TRBV20-1 combines with J gene TRBJ2-1; 7 bases match TRBD2. The CDR3 is 14 residues long. CDR1 is DFQATT, CDR2 SNEGSKA, per germline (reference sequence). V lost 7 bases to trimming and J lost 6 bases; unmatched junction nucleotides: 12. CDR3 sequence (DNA): TGCAGTGTTCTACCGGGACTACCCTCCAATGAGCAGTTCTTC. Its translation is CSVLPGLPSNEQFF.